These 26 T cell receptor beta chains were sequenced from one sample in a study of shared clonotypes between healthy human individuals. Cells designated naive CD8 were CD45RO-negative and were positively selected for CCR7, with terminally differentiated effector memory CD45RA+ cells excluded. The method was immunoSEQ multiplex PCR; TCRdb's version includes in-frame clones alone and lacks a portion of them. The table lists about 600,000 clones, nearly 97% of them singletons, with 0.1% to 0.11% in the top ten. The sample was naive CD8+ T cells sorted from blood. Receptor source: a woman aged 30 to 39 in good health.

The rearrangement links TRBV28 to TRBJ2-2; 10 bases line up with TRBD1. With V trimmed by 4 bases and J by 7 bases, 6 bases remained unmatched. Germline values: CDR1 MDHEN, CDR2 SYDVKM. The CDR3 has 15 residues. This CDR3 is CASSYGTGAGGELFF. The CDR3 region has the DNA TGTGCCAGCAGTTATGGGACAGGGGCCGGCGGGGAGCTGTTTTTT.

The J gene is TRBJ2-7, the V gene TRBV4-1, with D possibly being TRBD1 or TRBD2 (7 bases each). Between the trimmed V and J ends, which lost 0 bases and 2 bases, there was a span of 17 bases. Germline CDR1 reads MGHRA; CDR2 reads YSYEKL. The CDR3 runs to 17 residues. CDR3 in DNA: TGCGCCAGCAGCCAAGATCAGGGGGGGGGCTCCACCTACGAGCAGTACTTC. Protein product: CASSQDQGGGSTYEQYF.

The chain couples TRBV28 to TRBJ1-5; no reliable D call. Germline CDR1 MDHEN, CDR2 SYDVKM. The CDR3 contains 13 residues. Trimming shortened V by 2 bases and J by 4 bases, and 6 bases separated the two germline ends. DNA of the CDR3: TGTGCCAGCAGTTTAAGACCTAATCAGCCCCAGCATTTT. Translating gives CASSLRPNQPQHF.

V gene TRBV6-1 combines with J gene TRBJ1-1, with D hard to call. V was pared by 0 bases and J by 5 bases, with 16 bases between. The CDR3 length is 16 residues. Looked up from germline, CDR1 is MNHNS and CDR2 is SASEGT. The CDR3 nucleotides read TGTGCCAGCAGTGAAGCGCTTGCTGAGGCTAGTACTGAAGCTTTCTTT. This encodes CASSEALAEASTEAFF.

This chain links TRBV4-2 with TRBJ2-3, with D hard to call. The germline V and J ends were trimmed by 0 bases and 6 bases, with 19 bases remaining between them. This CDR3 is built from 17 residues. Per the germline V gene, CDR1 is LGHNA and CDR2 is YNFKEQ. DNA of the CDR3: TGTGCCAGCAGCCAAGATTTCTACGGGCCCGACCGGGATACGCAGTATTTT. Protein sequence: CASSQDFYGPDRDTQYF.

As regards this clone: This sample also contains other DNA sequences that code for the same CDR3. CDR3 amino acids: CASSYSSGTRTYEQYF. CDR3 DNA sequence: TGTGCCAGCAGTTACTCGTCCGGGACTAGGACCTACGAGCAGTACTTC. The gene calls are TRBV6-5 and TRBJ2-7; 8 nucleotides line up with TRBD2. In germline, CDR1 is MNHEY, CDR2 SVGAGI. J was trimmed by 2 bases and V by 0 bases; bases with no gene match: 6. The CDR3 totals 16 residues.

The V call is TRBV9, the J call TRBJ2-3, with 11 positions matching TRBD1. The V gene's germline CDR1 is SGDLS and CDR2 YYNGEE. V shed 4 bases, J shed 6 bases, and the junction held 10 bases outside the gene matches. The CDR3 loop spans 16 amino acids. Here the CDR3 DNA reads TGTGCCAGCAGCCTCGCCGGGACAGGGGGGTTGGATACGCAGTATTTT. As protein: CASSLAGTGGLDTQYF.

V is TRBV29-1 and J is TRBJ2-7; either TRBD1 or TRBD2 may fit D (5 bases each). The germline gives CDR1 SQVTM, CDR2 ANQGSEA. V dropped 5 bases and J dropped 3 bases, with 14 bases sitting between them. This CDR3 is 13 amino acids long. CDR3: CSVKPGRDYEQYF. Here the CDR3 DNA reads TGCAGCGTTAAGCCGGGACGGGACTACGAGCAGTACTTC.

This chain joins TRBV28 and TRBJ1-5, with D maybe TRBD1 (6 bases). Trimming cost V 4 bases and J 4 bases, with 14 bases left between them. The CDR3 consists of 15 residues. Germline V gene data show CDR1 as MDHEN and CDR2 as SYDVKM. This chain's CDR3 is CASSWRGRTNQPQHF. CDR3 bases: TGTGCCAGCAGTTGGCGGGGGCGAACGAATCAGCCCCAGCATTTT.

The chain is built from TRBV7-8 and TRBJ2-7; D perhaps matches TRBD1 (6 bases). Germline values: CDR1 SGHVS, CDR2 FQNEAQ. The length of the CDR3 is 15 residues. V was trimmed by 1 base and J by 1 base, leaving 11 bases between them. CDR3: CASSLEGVPSYEQYF. CDR3 coding DNA: TGTGCCAGCAGCTTAGAGGGGGTTCCATCCTACGAGCAGTACTTC.

This clone was seen once. The rearrangement uses TRBV9 and TRBJ2-2; D gene uncertain. V gave up 5 bases and J gave up 3 bases, with 14 bases separating them. The CDR3 is 15 residues long. Germline V gene sequence: CDR1 SGDLS, CDR2 YYNGEE. The CDR3 DNA reads as TGTGCCAGCAGACCCCCCGGTGGGGACACCGGGGAGCTGTTTTTT. Translated, it gives CASRPPGGDTGELFF.

The chain joins TRBV19 to TRBJ2-7, with 10 positions matching TRBD1. V trimming: 4 bases; J trimming: 4 bases; junction bases outside the gene matches: 7. The CDR3 contains 15 residues. The V gene's germline CDR1 is LNHDA and CDR2 SQIVND (reference sequence). This CDR3 is CASSTTGTGDYEQYF. In DNA form, the CDR3 reads TGTGCCAGTAGTACTACCGGGACAGGGGATTACGAGCAGTACTTC.

The V call is TRBV28, the J call TRBJ1-2, with TRBD1 as a possible D gene (5 bases). V was clipped by 3 bases and J by 5 bases, with 13 bases between them. Per the germline V gene, CDR1 is MDHEN and CDR2 is SYDVKM. The CDR3 covers 14 residues. The CDR3 nucleotides are TGTGCCAGCAGTTTTCAGGGAACGCTTTATGGCTACACCTTC. Translation: CASSFQGTLYGYTF.

The CDR3 loop reads CASSPIAGVYEQYF. CDR3 in DNA: TGTGCCAGTAGTCCTATAGCGGGAGTCTACGAGCAGTACTTC. The gene calls are TRBV19 and TRBJ2-7; TRBD2 aligns across 9 bases. The CDR3 runs 14 residues. V was pared by 5 bases and J by 3 bases, with 5 bases of the junction left unmatched. Germline V gene lookup returns CDR1 LNHDA and CDR2 SQIVND (reference sequence).

The chain has TRBV4-1 and TRBJ2-3; D is undetermined. Trimming removed 1 base from V and 6 bases from J, with 8 bases in between. Per the germline V gene, CDR1 is MGHRA and CDR2 is YSYEKL. The CDR3 consists of 13 residues. CDR3 region: CASSQVMRDTQYF. CDR3 DNA sequence: TGCGCCAGCAGCCAAGTTATGCGGGATACGCAGTATTTT.

The chain recombines TRBV10-3 with TRBJ2-2; no clear D. Deletions cut 2 bases from V and 0 bases from J, with 7 bases between. CDR3 size: 15 residues. Germline V lookup: CDR1 ENHRY, CDR2 SYGVKD. The CDR3, as DNA: TGTGCCATCAGTGAGGACGGAACGAACACCGGGGAGCTGTTTTTT. It is translated as CAISEDGTNTGELFF.

The chain recombines TRBV11-2 with TRBJ1-3; D is ambiguous. CDR1 SGHAT and CDR2 FQNNGV come from the germline V gene. Trimming cost V 4 bases and J 3 bases, with 19 bases left between them. The CDR3 runs to 17 residues. DNA of the CDR3: TGTGCCAGCAGCTCAACCGTTGGGGTACGAGGTGGAAACACCATATATTTT. This encodes CASSSTVGVRGGNTIYF.

The chain links TRBV5-6 to TRBJ1-1; 9 nucleotides line up with TRBD1. There are 13 residues in the CDR3. J gave up 5 bases and V 7 bases, and 6 bases lay outside the gene matches. The V gene's germline CDR1 is SGHDT and CDR2 YYEEEE. This CDR3 is CASAGTGRTEAFF. CDR3 in DNA: TGTGCCAGCGCCGGGACAGGGCGAACTGAAGCTTTCTTT.

Note on this clone: The sample contains more than one DNA sequence encoding this CDR3. The chain combines TRBV27 with TRBJ2-7; possible D gene TRBD2, 5 bases. Germline lookup yields CDR1 MNHEY and CDR2 SMNVEV (reference sequence). Trimming left V 2 bases short and J 6 bases short, with 5 bases between. The CDR3 is 11 residues long. In DNA, the CDR3 is TGTGCCAGCAGTTTAAGCGGCGAGCAGTACTTC. Protein: CASSLSGEQYF.

As for this clone: Since a much larger clone is just one base distant, this may be a read error. The sample has other DNA sequences that encode this CDR3 too. The chain recombines TRBV27 with TRBJ2-5; no definite D call. The better agreement between TRBJ2-7 and the DNA end casts doubt on the J call. Germline CDR1 is MNHEY and CDR2 is SMNVEV (reference sequence). The CDR3 totals 11 residues. The CDR3 nucleotides read TGTGCCAGCAGTTCCTCCTACGAGCAGTACTTC. Protein sequence: CASSSSYEQYF.

The chain links TRBV4-1 to TRBJ1-5; perhaps TRBD1 as D (6 bases). Between the trimmed V and J ends, which lost 4 bases and 5 bases, there was a span of 15 bases. The CDR3 contains 15 residues. CDR1 and CDR2 from the germline V gene are MGHRA and YSYEKL. CDR3 sequence reads: CASSPPDRIYQPQHF. The CDR3 coding sequence is TGCGCCAGCAGCCCCCCGGACAGAATATATCAGCCCCAGCATTTT.

To note about this clone: No conserved phenylalanine or tryptophan is present at the end of the CDR3, so a read error is the likely explanation. Because the CDR3's place on the DNA is in doubt, the DNA is left out and the CDR3 is given as listed by TCRdb. The chain couples TRBV6-1 to TRBJ2-7; the table calls TRBD1, which could not be checked here. The CDR3 is 10 residues long, ends included. The germline CDR1 and CDR2 sequences are MNHNS and SASEGT. CDR3 in amino acids: CASSEAGTGE.

The chain links TRBV28 to TRBJ2-2; possibly TRBD1 for D (5 bases). Trimming shortened V by 3 bases and J by 0 bases, and 5 bases separated the two germline ends. The germline gives CDR1 MDHEN, CDR2 SYDVKM. The CDR3 is 14 amino acids. The CDR3 sequence is CASSLGPNTGELFF. CDR3 sequence (DNA): TGTGCCAGCAGTTTGGGGCCGAACACCGGGGAGCTGTTTTTT.

As for this clone: Mismatch with germline at one junction end may stem from a read error. The chain couples TRBV6-5 to TRBJ2-1; 7 bases are shared with TRBD1. The CDR3 length is 11 residues. Germline assignment: CDR1 MNHEY and CDR2 SVGAGI. CDR3 sequence: CASSHDRVRVF. In DNA, the CDR3 is TGTGCCAGCAGTCACGACAGGGTTAGAGTCTTC.

V is TRBV27 and J is TRBJ1-4, with 7 bases aligning to TRBD1. The V gene's germline CDR1 is MNHEY and CDR2 SMNVEV (reference sequence). The V gene end was trimmed by 5 bases and the J gene end by 12 bases; junction bases not matched to a gene: 6. The CDR3 covers 12 residues. Here the CDR3 reads CASSTGQRELFF. CDR3 DNA sequence: TGTGCCAGCAGTACGGGACAGCGGGAACTGTTTTTT.

The rearrangement joins TRBV7-9 to TRBJ2-1; TRBD2 matches at 10 bases. Germline V gene data show CDR1 as SEHNR and CDR2 as FQNEAQ (reference sequence). J gave up 4 bases and V 5 bases, and 11 bases lay outside the gene matches. This CDR3 region has 17 residues. The DNA of the CDR3 is TGTGCCAGCAGCCCTCCCGAAGGACTAGCGGAATACAATGAGCAGTTCTTC. Its translation is CASSPPEGLAEYNEQFF.